Ten or more counts support the clone carrying this T cell receptor beta chain. Its antigen is undetermined. The sample comes from a study of T cells in Graves' hyperthyroidism and ophthalmopathy. The investigators amplified TCR beta CDR3 regions from RNA transcripts. The HTBI primer set was used in a first-round RT-PCR of the TCR CDR3. Each CDR3 protein gets one entry after TCRdb re-called the multiplex PCR reads with MiXCR. The table has about 570,000 distinct CDR3 sequences, around 13% seen once. For the diagnoses, clinical symptoms, serum thyroxine and TRAb, thyroid ultrasound and orbital computed tomography were used. V lost 0 bases and J lost 1, with 7 bases in between. Germline assignment: CDR1 LNHNV and CDR2 YYDKDF (reference sequence). The CDR3 length is 14 residues. Study conclusions and caveats: Most clonotypes expanded in the thyroid (above 0.001) were also present in blood.

The sample comprised blood. The clonotype was recovered from a woman between 35 and 50 years old with Graves' hyperthyroidism. V and J are TRBV15 and TRBJ2-7; D gene unclear. The CDR3 loop reads CATSRESQSYEQYF. The CDR3 DNA is TGTGCCACCAGCAGAGAATCTCAGTCCTACGAGCAGTACTTC.